The text below deals with one T cell receptor beta chain. This sample is drawn from a study of blood T cell repertoires in COVID-19. On the study more broadly: Sites in the United States, Italy and Spain provided acute and convalescent COVID-19 samples. PBMCs, B-cell-depleted T cells, or T cells were the source of the cDNA or gDNA that made up the material.

This CDR3 contains 15 residues. After removal of 3 bases from V and 2 bases from J, the junction contained 5 bases not matched to a gene. CDR1 is LGHNA and CDR2 is YNFKEQ in the germline V gene. Original data processing: Reference gene primer amplification gave estimated nucleated cell counts. Generated by immunoSEQ multiplex PCR, the TCRdb table keeps only in-frame clones and is missing some. The D gene and trimming were derived from the DNA, and the V and J assignments and clone size from that table. The sample has approximately 140,000 clones, about 85% seen once. The chain employs TRBV4-2 and TRBJ1-1, with 8 bases that match TRBD1. The clonotype was recovered from a middle-aged man with active or convalescent COVID-19. The source material was peripheral blood. This chain's CDR3 is CASSHTDRGNTEAFF. The DNA for the CDR3 is TGTGCCAGCAGCCACACAGACAGGGGAAACACTGAAGCTTTCTTT.